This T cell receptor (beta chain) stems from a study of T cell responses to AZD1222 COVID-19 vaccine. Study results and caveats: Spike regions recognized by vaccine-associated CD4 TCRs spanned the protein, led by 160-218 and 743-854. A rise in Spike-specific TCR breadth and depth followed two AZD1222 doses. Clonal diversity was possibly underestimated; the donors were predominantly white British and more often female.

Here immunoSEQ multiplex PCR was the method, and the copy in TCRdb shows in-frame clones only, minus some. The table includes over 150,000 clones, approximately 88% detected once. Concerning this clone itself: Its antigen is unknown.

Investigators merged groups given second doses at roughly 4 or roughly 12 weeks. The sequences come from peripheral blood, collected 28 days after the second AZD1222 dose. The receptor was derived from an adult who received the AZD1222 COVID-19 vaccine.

CDR3 sequence reads: CASSASPGPTYEQYF. The CDR3 bases are TGTGCCAGCAGCGCCTCACCGGGGCCTACCTACGAGCAGTACTTC. The chain recombines TRBV9 with TRBJ2-7; D possibly uses TRBD1 or TRBD2 (5 bases each). V dropped 3 bases and J dropped 2 bases, with 15 bases sitting between them. CDR1 is SGDLS, CDR2 YYNGEE, per germline. CDR3 size: 15 residues.